This T cell receptor beta chain appears in the sequencing data of a study of T cell changes during pregnancy in multiple sclerosis (dated by TCRdb to about 2019). Study-wide context: The study looked at changes in the T cell repertoire across pregnancy in women with multiple sclerosis.

Libraries came from the immunoSEQ multiplex PCR assay. TCRdb obtained this table from immuneACCESS and retained in-frame rearrangements with V and J assigned. These tables miss some clones; where compared with another copy, unresolved V genes account for less than half of the shortfall, and the remainder is unexplained. The sample records 65,000 to 90,000 clones, around 93% of which are singletons. The ten largest account for 3.5% to 4% of the sample. Regarding this clone: Its antigen has not been determined. No base quality information exists; no much larger clone differs at one position.

The material sequenced was PBMCs, taken in the first trimester of pregnancy. The sequence came from a female donor in good health, serving as a control in a pregnancy study. Some clones in this sample may be carry-over from other donors' samples.

The DNA sequence is TGTGCCAGCAGTTTATCGGCAGGGATCCCTGGAAACACCATATATTTT. The resulting protein is CASSLSAGIPGNTIYF. The chain uses TRBV27 and TRBJ1-3; 5 matching bases give a weak D call of TRBD1. Between the V and J ends, shortened by 0 bases and 2 bases respectively, the junction contains 11 bases. The germline V gene encodes CDR1 MNHEY and CDR2 SMNVEV (reference sequence). The CDR3 starts with the cysteine, ends with the phenylalanine, and has 16 residues. Of the read, only the CDR3 DNA is kept; its 48 bases are in frame from base 1.